A selection of T cell receptor beta chains follows, all from one sample in a study of cytomegalovirus exposure and HLA in healthy donors. The data were produced by immunoSEQ multiplex PCR, yet TCRdb's version contains in-frame clones alone and is incomplete. The profile shows 160,000 or so clones, about 80% of them singletons. Sequenced: PBMCs. The receptors were sampled from a man in his forties or fifties in good health and CMV-seronegative. Each CDR3 is given without its conserved first and last residue. A D gene is named only where the DNA matches it firmly. Size values are once, few and many counts, or a class for expanded clones, and some rows have none.

clone_size	v_call	j_call	d_call	cdr3_aa
-	TRBV2	TRBJ1-2	-	ASRLSSGSIYGYT
-	TRBV5-1	TRBJ2-1	TRBD2	ASSVLAGSTYNEQF
-	TRBV7-9	TRBJ2-7	TRBD2	SSSLPGTGGAYEQY
-	TRBV7-2	TRBJ1-1	TRBD1	ASSAPTGVLTEAF
-	TRBV28	TRBJ2-2	-	ASTLAANTGELF
-	TRBV6-6	TRBJ2-1	-	ASSPPGDEQF
-	TRBV5-1	TRBJ2-5	TRBD2	ASCSSGGGETQY
-	TRBV27	TRBJ2-5	TRBD2	ASSPSGLAGVWETQY
-	TRBV28	TRBJ1-4	TRBD1	ASSSPGTGGEKLF
-	TRBV9	TRBJ2-3	TRBD1	ASSDRDRRTDTQY
-	TRBV9	TRBJ2-2	-	ASSVAGTTNTGELF
-	TRBV7-3	TRBJ1-1	TRBD1	ASSYCRGMNTEAF
-	TRBV4-1	TRBJ2-3	-	ASSQAGFIDTQY
-	TRBV25-1	TRBJ1-5	-	ASSRDSNQPQH
few	TRBV2	TRBJ2-1	-	ASRSRDTAYNEQF
-	TRBV7-2	TRBJ2-2	TRBD2	ASSPIAGVRAGELF
-	TRBV2	TRBJ1-5	TRBD1	ASRLSTGSTNQPQH
-	TRBV11-2	TRBJ2-3	-	ASSLERVTQY
-	TRBV28	TRBJ2-2	TRBD1	ASSLQGALSITGELF
-	TRBV18	TRBJ1-2	-	ASSPGSLTSNYGYT
-	TRBV11-2	TRBJ1-1	TRBD1	ASSSPGQGVRTEAF
-	TRBV28	TRBJ1-1	TRBD1	ASGGTGANTEAF
-	TRBV25-1	TRBJ1-1	TRBD1	ASSPQTGGNAF
few	TRBV6-5	TRBJ1-2	TRBD1	ASSPGQGGIGGYT
-	TRBV28	TRBJ2-1	TRBD1	ASSIPGQGAYEQF
-	TRBV5-1	TRBJ2-3	TRBD2	ASSPQAGAVTDTQY
-	TRBV7-9	TRBJ2-5	TRBD2	SSSSGGLAAETQY
once	TRBV7-8	TRBJ1-1	-	ASSHSGRGNTEAF
-	TRBV7-3	TRBJ2-2	TRBD2	ASSYGGDSGGELF
-	TRBV6-6	TRBJ1-2	-	ASSYQGNYGYT
-	TRBV27	TRBJ2-3	-	ASSPIPPPDTQY
-	TRBV12-2	TRBJ2-7	-	ASRSIIHQY
-	TRBV28	TRBJ1-2	TRBD1	ASSPAGTANYGYT
-	TRBV27	TRBJ1-5	-	ASSKQGMGDQPQH
-	TRBV5-1	TRBJ2-2	-	ASRGPDGELF
-	TRBV18	TRBJ2-7	TRBD1	ASTLTGVSYEQY
few	TRBV15	TRBJ1-2	-	ATSRASIGVRGYT
-	TRBV4-2	TRBJ2-5	TRBD1	ASSQGDRDQETQY
few	TRBV7-3	TRBJ2-4	-	ASSSDPGNSQY
-	TRBV18	TRBJ2-5	-	ASSPDTFRETQY
once	TRBV19	TRBJ1-5	-	AGLGEGTKGESQPQH
-	TRBV6-5	TRBJ1-1	-	ASRSPGDTEAF
few	TRBV6-6	TRBJ2-7	TRBD1	ASTTGQGTAYEQY
once	TRBV5-6	TRBJ1-4	-	ASSSTGATNEKLF